The 21 T cell receptor beta chains below all came from one sample that was sequenced in a study of blood T cell repertoires in COVID-19 (dated by TCRdb to 2020 to 2022). Libraries were made using the immunoSEQ multiplex PCR assay. Sourced from immuneACCESS, this table was stored by TCRdb with only in-frame sequences that have V and J called. A share of the clones is absent; for the studies checked, an unresolved V gene accounts for under half, and the remainder has no known explanation. This sample is represented by fewer than 250,000 clones; about 84% of them were singletons. The biggest ten clones account for roughly 5.2% of the sample. Material for sequencing was peripheral blood. These receptor sequences come from an elderly woman with COVID-19, enrolled during active disease.

The J gene is TRBJ2-2, the V gene TRBV24-1; D is perhaps TRBD2 (5 bases). This CDR3 region has 16 residues. Germline lookup yields CDR1 KGHDR and CDR2 SFDVKD. Between the trimmed V and J ends, which lost 7 bases and 0 bases, there was a span of 14 bases. The CDR3 DNA is TGTGCCACCAGCTCCCCGACGGAGGCGAACACCGGGGAGCTGTTTTTT. Residues: CATSSPTEANTGELFF.

V is TRBV5-5 and J is TRBJ2-2; D perhaps matches TRBD2 (5 bases). Germline V lookup: CDR1 SGHKS, CDR2 YYEKEE (reference sequence). The CDR3 is 15 amino acids. Trimming left V 2 bases short and J 5 bases short, with 13 bases between. The CDR3 coding sequence is TGTGCCAGCAGCTTTGGTCCCCCGGGAACCGGGGAGCTGTTTTTT. Protein: CASSFGPPGTGELFF.

This clone was seen only a few times. The chain has TRBV10-3 and TRBJ1-4; TRBD1 matches at 7 bases. With V trimmed by 3 bases and J by 8 bases, 3 bases remained unmatched. This CDR3 has 13 amino acids. Per the germline V gene, CDR1 is ENHRY and CDR2 is SYGVKD. CDR3: CAISDSGGEKLFF. DNA for the CDR3: TGTGCCATCAGTGATTCAGGGGGGGAAAAACTGTTTTTT.

CDR3 residues: CASRDTSSYEQYF. In DNA form, the CDR3 reads TGTGCCAGCAGGGACACGAGCTCCTACGAGCAGTACTTC. J is TRBJ2-7 and V is TRBV6-5, with D perhaps TRBD1 (5 bases). Trimming pared 6 bases from V and 0 bases from J, leaving 9 bases between. Per the germline V gene, CDR1 is MNHEY and CDR2 is SVGAGI. The CDR3 totals 13 residues.

As concerns this clone: This sample includes further DNA sequences coding for the same CDR3. The chain couples TRBV10-3 to TRBJ2-1, with 10 bases identical to TRBD2. The CDR3 covers 15 residues. Germline V gene data show CDR1 as ENHRY and CDR2 as SYGVKD. The junction had 0 bases not matched to a gene; V was cut back by 0 bases and J by 4 bases. The CDR3: CAISESAGGYNEQFF. The CDR3 coding sequence is TGTGCCATCAGTGAGTCAGCGGGGGGGTACAATGAGCAGTTCTTC.

The V gene is TRBV29-1, the J gene TRBJ1-2; D gene ambiguous. V was cut by 2 bases and J by 4 bases, with 8 bases left in between. The germline V gene has CDR1 SQVTM and CDR2 ANQGSEA. The CDR3 length is 12 residues. This CDR3 reads CSVELLGYGYTF. DNA for the CDR3: TGCAGCGTTGAACTACTCGGCTATGGCTACACCTTC.

The chain employs TRBV7-9 and TRBJ2-6, with TRBD1 identical over 8 bases. From germline, CDR1 is SEHNR and CDR2 FQNEAQ (reference sequence). V shed 5 bases and J 2 bases; nucleotides not matched to a gene: 2. CDR3 length: 15 amino acids. The CDR3 spells CASSGQGAGANVLTF. CDR3 DNA sequence: TGTGCCAGCAGCGGACAGGGTGCTGGGGCCAACGTCCTGACTTTC.

Only a few counts were recorded for this clone. The gene calls are TRBV4-1 and TRBJ2-7; D perhaps matches TRBD1 (6 bases). V was shortened by 2 bases and J by 3 bases, with 14 bases between the two germline ends. This CDR3 region has 15 residues. Germline CDR1 reads MGHRA; CDR2 reads YSYEKL. CDR3 region: CASSQLTTGNYEQYF. The CDR3, as DNA: TGCGCCAGCAGCCAACTTACTACAGGGAACTACGAGCAGTACTTC.

The chain couples TRBV7-7 to TRBJ2-5; D unresolved. The germline CDR1 and CDR2 sequences are SSHAT and FNYEAQ (reference sequence). CDR3 length: 15 amino acids. Trimming shortened V by 3 bases and J by 5 bases, and 16 bases separated the two germline ends. The CDR3 here is CASSFGLTGTETQYF. CDR3 sequence (DNA): TGTGCCAGCAGCTTCGGATTGACTGGAACGGAGACCCAGTACTTC.

The chain employs TRBV11-2 and TRBJ1-6; 9 bases match TRBD1. Germline trimming cut 5 bases from V and 3 bases from J; bases unmatched to any gene: 5. This CDR3 comprises 16 residues. Germline CDR1 reads SGHAT; CDR2 reads FQNNGV. The CDR3, as DNA: TGTGCCAGCAGCGCAACAGGGGGCTACTATAATTCACCCCTCCACTTT. This translates into CASSATGGYYNSPLHF.

The gene calls are TRBV7-9 and TRBJ1-2; 8 bases fit TRBD1. CDR1 and CDR2 from the germline V gene are SEHNR and FQNEAQ (reference sequence). This CDR3 has 18 residues. V lost 1 base and J lost 2; bases outside the gene matches: 12. CDR3 in amino acids: CASSLDRTGTRGNYGYTF. For the CDR3, the DNA is TGTGCCAGCAGCTTAGACCGGACAGGGACGAGGGGAAACTATGGCTACACCTTC.

The V gene is TRBV5-4, the J gene TRBJ1-1, with D perhaps TRBD1 (5 bases). CDR3 length equals 15 residues. V was trimmed by 2 bases and J by 6 bases, leaving 17 bases between them. Germline V gives CDR1 SGHNT, CDR2 YYREEE (reference sequence). DNA for the CDR3: TGTGCCAGCAGCTTAGGGAAGGGGCGCATCGCTGAAGCTTTCTTT. Translated: CASSLGKGRIAEAFF. The full variable domain, rest sourced from reference TRBV5-4 and TRBJ1-1, is ETGVTQSPTHLIKTRGQQVTLRCSSQSGHNTVSWYQQALGQGPQFIFQYYREEENGRGNFPPRFSGLQFPNYSSELNVNALELDDSALYLCASSLGKGRIAEAFFGQGTRLTVV.

V and J are TRBV7-9 and TRBJ1-6, with D hard to call. Germline V CDR1 and CDR2: SEHNR, FQNEAQ (reference sequence). The germline V and J ends were trimmed by 5 bases and 15 bases, with 14 bases remaining between them. The length of the CDR3 is 12 residues. CDR3 in DNA: TGTGCCAGCAGCCCAAGTGGCATCCTCCTCCACTTT. Translated: CASSPSGILLHF.

The chain couples TRBV18 to TRBJ1-5, with 9 nucleotides matching TRBD1. The CDR3 loop spans 14 amino acids. Germline CDR1 reads KGHSH; CDR2 reads LQKENI. Trimming removed 6 bases from V and 7 bases from J; junction bases left unmatched: 7. CDR3 sequence: CASSEGQGSQPQHF. CDR3 sequence (DNA): TGTGCCAGCTCCGAGGGACAGGGTTCCCAGCCCCAGCATTTT.

V and J are TRBV19 and TRBJ2-3, with 8 positions matching TRBD2. The J segment lost 1 base and the V segment lost 6 bases, leaving 9 bases of the junction unmatched. The CDR3 sequence is 16 residues long. Germline CDR1 and CDR2: LNHDA and SQIVND (reference sequence). The CDR3 loop is CASSHQRGRGTDTQYF. Here the CDR3 DNA reads TGTGCCAGTAGCCACCAGCGGGGGCGAGGCACAGATACGCAGTATTTT.

The CDR3 loop is CASSFSSYEQYV. The CDR3 DNA reads as TGTGCCAGTAGCTTTAGCTCCTACGAGCAGTACGTC. The chain combines TRBV2 with TRBJ2-7; no firm D call. V was pared by 9 bases and J by 0 bases, with 9 bases between. This CDR3 has 12 residues. Germline-derived CDR1 and CDR2 are SNHLY and FYNNEI.

This chain uses TRBV4-2 with TRBJ1-2; D uncertain. The V gene's germline CDR1 is LGHNA and CDR2 YNFKEQ. Trimming took 0 bases from V and 4 from J, leaving 9 bases between them. This CDR3 is 14 amino acids long. The CDR3, as DNA: TGTGCCAGCAGCCAAGATATAGGAGTCTATGGCTACACCTTC. It translates to CASSQDIGVYGYTF.

The CDR3 reads CASSLAGAREAFF. In DNA form, the CDR3 reads TGTGCCAGCAGCTTGGCAGGGGCCAGAGAAGCTTTCTTT. The chain combines TRBV7-2 with TRBJ1-1, with D possibly matching TRBD1 (6 bases). The CDR3 spans 13 residues. Germline CDR1 SGHTA, CDR2 FQGNSA. Trimming shortened V by 3 bases and J by 8 bases, and 13 bases separated the two germline ends. The full variable domain, rest sourced from reference TRBV7-2 and TRBJ1-1, is GAGVSQSPSNKVTEKGKDVELRCDPISGHTALYWYRQSLGQGLEFLIYFQGNSAPDKSGLPSDRFSAERTGGSVSTLTIQRTQQEDSAVYLCASSLAGAREAFFGQGTRLTVV.

The genes are TRBV18 and TRBJ1-1; possibly TRBD1 for D (6 bases). CDR1 is KGHSH and CDR2 is LQKENI in the germline V gene. The germline V and J ends were trimmed by 6 bases and 3 bases, with 17 bases remaining between them. This CDR3 has 15 residues. The CDR3 nucleotides are TGTGCCAGCTCCGACGGTCAGGGGTTTTACACTGAAGCTTTCTTT. It yields the protein CASSDGQGFYTEAFF.

V gene TRBV7-9 combines with J gene TRBJ2-7; D is undetermined. Germline V gene lookup returns CDR1 SEHNR and CDR2 FQNEAQ (reference sequence). V was clipped by 5 bases and J by 2 bases, with 13 bases between them. The CDR3 has 14 amino acids. The CDR3 DNA is TGTGCCAGCAGCCAGTCCCCTTTGCCCTACGAGCAGTACTTC. As protein: CASSQSPLPYEQYF.

The V gene is TRBV18, the J gene TRBJ2-4; TRBD1 is a possible D gene (5 bases). Germline V gene data show CDR1 as KGHSH and CDR2 as LQKENI. The CDR3 loop spans 13 amino acids. V was shortened by 5 bases and J by 7 bases, with 12 bases between the two germline ends. This chain's CDR3 is CASSTGQGNIQYF. CDR3 sequence (DNA): TGTGCCAGCTCAACCGGGCAGGGTAACATTCAGTACTTC. Full variable domain (remainder filled in from reference TRBV18 and TRBJ2-4): NAGVMQNPRHLVRRRGQEARLRCSPMKGHSHVYWYRQLPEEGLKFMVYLQKENIIDESGMPKERFSAEFPKEGPSILRIQQVVRGDSAAYFCASSTGQGNIQYFGAGTRLSVL.